Each of the 9 T cell receptor beta chains below was sequenced from the same sample in a study of T cell changes during pregnancy in multiple sclerosis. Generated by immunoSEQ multiplex PCR, the TCRdb table keeps only in-frame clones and is missing some. In the table there are around 42,000 clones, roughly nine tenths of which are singletons. The sample in question was CD4+ T cells from peripheral blood mononuclear cells, obtained before pregnancy. These receptors were collected from a female donor with multiple sclerosis, enrolled in a pregnancy study.

The chain joins TRBV18 to TRBJ1-2, with D perhaps matching TRBD1 (5 bases). V lost 3 bases and J lost 3, with 23 bases in between. CDR3 length: 18 amino acids. Germline CDR1 reads KGHSH; CDR2 reads LQKENI. The CDR3 sequence is CASSPTYPPQGGDYGYTF. CDR3 in DNA: TGTGCCAGCTCACCGACTTACCCTCCGCAGGGCGGTGACTATGGCTACACCTTC.

The rearrangement uses TRBV9 and TRBJ2-3; 8 bases align to TRBD2. The CDR3 totals 16 residues. Germline CDR1 and CDR2: SGDLS and YYNGEE. V was pared by 0 bases and J by 2 bases, with 5 bases of the junction left unmatched. The CDR3 protein is CASSVGGRGATDTQYF. CDR3 sequence (DNA): TGTGCCAGCAGCGTAGGTGGGCGGGGGGCCACAGATACGCAGTATTTT.

This rearrangement joins TRBV14 to TRBJ2-7; D not resolved. CDR1 and CDR2 from the germline V gene are SGHDN and FVKESK. V was clipped by 4 bases and J by 2 bases, with 15 bases between them. The CDR3 covers 15 residues. CDR3 residues: CASSRHTVPPYEQYF. For the CDR3, the DNA is TGTGCCAGCAGCCGACACACGGTGCCACCCTACGAGCAGTACTTC.

The chain couples TRBV28 to TRBJ1-5; no clear D. The germline gives CDR1 MDHEN, CDR2 SYDVKM. V was clipped by 5 bases and J by 3 bases, with 14 bases between them. CDR3 length: 15 residues. Here the CDR3 DNA reads TGTGCCAGCAGTATAACGACACCCGCCAATCAGCCCCAGCATTTT. This translates into CASSITTPANQPQHF.

The chain joins TRBV11-2 to TRBJ2-3; D is uncertain. The CDR3 runs 14 residues. Germline V lookup: CDR1 SGHAT, CDR2 FQNNGV. Trimming removed 1 base from V and 1 base from J, with 6 bases in between. The CDR3 region is CASSLGGRTDTQYF. DNA for the CDR3: TGTGCCAGCAGCTTAGGCGGCCGCACAGATACGCAGTATTTT.

The chain joins TRBV18 to TRBJ1-1; unclear D gene. Trimming took 5 bases from V and 6 from J, leaving 13 bases between them. CDR3 length: 13 residues. Germline V gene data show CDR1 as KGHSH and CDR2 as LQKENI. CDR3 in DNA: TGTGCCAGCTCATTGAGGGCCGGATCTGAAGCTTTCTTT. This translates into CASSLRAGSEAFF.

The chain uses TRBV7-2 and TRBJ1-2, with unresolved D. The CDR3 covers 14 residues. Germline CDR1 and CDR2: SGHTA and FQGNSA. Trimming took 5 bases from V and 8 from J, leaving 18 bases between them. CDR3 DNA sequence: TGTGCCAGCAGCCCCGGACTCCCCGGGTGGGGCTACACCTTC. It is translated as CASSPGLPGWGYTF.

This rearrangement joins TRBV13 to TRBJ1-1, with D possibly being TRBD1 (5 bases). Trimming shortened V by 3 bases and J by 10 bases, and 18 bases separated the two germline ends. CDR3 size: 14 residues. Germline CDR1 PRHDT, CDR2 FYEKMQ (reference sequence). The CDR3 sequence: CASSLFGGGSAAFF. CDR3 DNA: TGTGCCAGCAGCTTGTTCGGGGGAGGGTCGGCAGCTTTCTTT. The full variable domain, its missing parts supplied by reference TRBV13 and TRBJ1-1, is AAGVIQSPRHLIKEKRETATLKCYPIPRHDTVYWYQQGPGQDPQFLISFYEKMQSDKGSIPDRFSAQQFSDYHSELNMSSLELGDSALYFCASSLFGGGSAAFFGQGTRLTVV.

The chain links TRBV6-1 to TRBJ2-3; 12 bases line up with TRBD2. Trimming took 4 bases from V and 10 from J; bases not matched to a gene: 12. CDR3 length: 16 amino acids. Looked up from germline, CDR1 is MNHNS and CDR2 is SASEGT. Here the CDR3 reads CASSGTSGVLGGAQYF. CDR3 in DNA: TGTGCCAGCAGTGGGACTAGCGGGGTCTTGGGGGGGGCGCAGTATTTT.